This TCR beta chain was recorded in a study of cytomegalovirus exposure and HLA in healthy donors. Study-level points and caveats: A cluster of highly shared sequence variants was likely a sequencing artifact. TRBV6-2, TRBV6-3 and some other V segments were unresolvable in 87-base-pair reads. Serostatus for CMV was the only available immune exposure information.

The germline CDR1 and CDR2 sequences are SGHDN and FVKESK. V trimming: 3 bases; J trimming: 4 bases; junction bases outside the gene matches: 5. The CDR3 contains 14 residues. As concerns this clone: Its antigen remains unknown.

60 Vbeta and 13 Jbeta primers were used in PCR. Only in-frame clones appear in the TCRdb table, and some are missing; sequencing was by immunoSEQ multiplex PCR. The data contain fewer than 130,000 clones, 70% of them singletons. Donors likely had unrecorded immune exposures despite being nominally healthy when sampled. The specimen was PBMCs. This rearrangement joins TRBV14 to TRBJ1-1; 7 bases align to TRBD1. The TCR was taken from a man aged 35-49 years in good health and CMV-seropositive. The chain's CDR3 is CASSHSPGGTEAFF. The CDR3 DNA sequence: TGTGCCAGCAGCCATTCCCCAGGGGGCACTGAAGCTTTCTTT.